The 7 T cell receptor beta chains given below trace back to one sample, sequenced in a study of cytomegalovirus exposure and HLA in healthy donors. The PCR was carried out with 60 Vbeta primers and 13 Jbeta primers. Method: immunoSEQ multiplex PCR; TCRdb's copy keeps in-frame clones and lacks some. The sample carries over 85,000 clones, around four fifths recorded once. Material: PBMCs. These TCRs come from a middle-aged man in good health and CMV-seronegative.

The chain links TRBV30 to TRBJ2-1, with D maybe TRBD1 (5 bases). Germline CDR1 GTSNPN, CDR2 SVGIG (reference sequence). The V end lost 0 bases, the J end lost 6 bases, and 9 bases lay between the germline ends. The CDR3 consists of 13 residues. The CDR3 reads CAWSVHRINEQFF. Written as DNA, the CDR3 is TGTGCCTGGAGTGTACACAGGATCAATGAGCAGTTCTTC.

The chain uses TRBV5-1 and TRBJ1-1; D is uncertain. CDR3 size: 13 residues. V was cut by 4 bases and J by 1 base, with 8 bases left in between. CDR1 and CDR2 (germline): SGHRS, YFSETQ. The CDR3: CASSLTENTEAFF. The CDR3 coding sequence is TGCGCCAGCAGCCTTACAGAGAACACTGAAGCTTTCTTT.

This chain uses TRBV19 with TRBJ2-2; TRBD1 matches 8 bases. Trimming at V came to 9 bases and at J to 1 base, leaving 4 bases not matched to a gene. CDR1 is LNHDA, CDR2 SQIVND, per germline (reference sequence). CDR3 length: 14 amino acids. CDR3 region: CASSGTGNTGELFF. The CDR3 DNA sequence: TGTGCCAGCTCCGGGACAGGGAACACCGGGGAGCTGTTTTTT.

V and J are TRBV6-1 and TRBJ1-2; D not resolved. The CDR3 totals 15 residues. Germline values: CDR1 MNHNS, CDR2 SASEGT. Trimming shortened V by 7 bases and J by 2 bases, and 17 bases separated the two germline ends. CDR3 protein: CASTLLGSTNYGYTF. In DNA, the CDR3 is TGTGCCAGCACCCTACTTGGGAGTACAAACTATGGCTACACCTTC.

This clone was seen once. The rearrangement links TRBV4-1 to TRBJ2-2; D might be TRBD1 (5 bases). The CDR3 length is 15 residues. Trimming left V 3 bases short and J 5 bases short, with 13 bases between. Germline-derived CDR1 and CDR2 are MGHRA and YSYEKL. The CDR3 protein is CASSHAPAGTGELFF. The DNA for the CDR3 is TGCGCCAGCAGCCACGCCCCTGCAGGGACCGGGGAGCTGTTTTTT.

Comment on this clone: A single base is all that separates this from a far larger clone, so a read error is likely. J is TRBJ2-7 and V is TRBV9; 9 bases are shared with TRBD1. CDR3 length: 16 amino acids. Germline assignment: CDR1 SGDLS and CDR2 YYNGEE. Unmatched junction bases numbered 18, after V lost 7 bases and J lost 7 bases. In nucleotides, the CDR3 is TGTGCCAGCCGCAAAGGGGTCGGGACAGGGACCTTAGAGCAGTACTTC. Protein product: CASRKGVGTGTLEQYF.

The chain carries TRBV12-5 and TRBJ2-7; D ambiguous. Germline V lookup: CDR1 LGHNT, CDR2 FRNRAP. V lost 5 bases and J lost 3, with 20 bases in between. This CDR3 has 16 residues. The CDR3 is CASGPPGIGRVYEQYF. In DNA, the CDR3 is TGTGCTAGTGGTCCCCCAGGTATAGGCAGAGTCTACGAGCAGTACTTC. Supplemented by reference TRBV12-5 and TRBJ2-7, the full variable domain reads DARVTQTPRHKVTEMGQEVTMRCQPILGHNTVFWYRQTMMQGLELLAYFRNRAPLDDSGMPKDRFSAEMPDATLATLKIQPSEPRDSAVYFCASGPPGIGRVYEQYFGPGTRLTVT.